A selection of T cell receptor beta chains follows, all from one sample in a study of cytomegalovirus exposure and HLA in healthy donors. Generated by immunoSEQ multiplex PCR, the TCRdb table keeps only in-frame clones and is missing some. The table lists fewer than 70,000 clones, 85% to 95% of them singletons. What was sequenced was PBMCs. Every receptor here comes from a woman under 30 in good health and CMV-seropositive. Both conserved end residues are part of each CDR3. A D gene is named only where the DNA matches it firmly. Size is stated for part of the rows, as once, few or many counts, or as a class when the clone is expanded.

CDR3nt,CDR3aa,j_gene,abundance,v_gene,d_gene
TGTGCCAGCAGCTTAGTAGGGGACGAGCAGTACTTC,CASSLVGDEQYF,TRBJ2-7,.,TRBV11-2,.
TGTGCCAGCAGCCAAGAGTTAAGGGGCCCCTACGAGCAGTACTTC,CASSQELRGPYEQYF,TRBJ2-7,.,TRBV14,.
TGTGCCAGCAAACCCCGATCAGGGGCGGACCTAGAGCCCCAGCATTTT,CASKPRSGADLEPQHF,TRBJ1-5,.,TRBV4-2,.
TGCGCCAGCAGCCAAGATTGGACAGGGGTTAGTACCTACAATGAGCAGTTCTTC,CASSQDWTGVSTYNEQFF,TRBJ2-1,.,TRBV4-1,TRBD1
TGTGCCAGCAGCTTGGCGTTTGGGCTAGCGGGGGGAAACACAGATACGCAGTATTTT,CASSLAFGLAGGNTDTQYF,TRBJ2-3,.,TRBV5-8,TRBD2
TGTGCCAGCAGTGAACCCGGGACCTACGAGCAGTACTTC,CASSEPGTYEQYF,TRBJ2-7,once,TRBV2,.
TGCGCCAGCAGTCGCGGGGCGGGGACAGCCGGACCCGGATACTCTGGGGCCAACGTCCTGACTTTC,CASSRGAGTAGPGYSGANVLTF,TRBJ2-6,few,TRBV23-1,.
TGTGCCAGCAGCTTTGTAGGGGCAGGACAGACTAACACCGGGGAGCTGTTTTTT,CASSFVGAGQTNTGELFF,TRBJ2-2,.,TRBV7-6,.
TGTGCCAGCAGCTTAGGCCCGGGACTAGCGGGAACCTACGAGCAGTACTTC,CASSLGPGLAGTYEQYF,TRBJ2-7,.,TRBV7-2,TRBD2
TGTGCCAGCTCACCACCGCGCGGAAATTCACCCCTCCACTTT,CASSPPRGNSPLHF,TRBJ1-6,once,TRBV18,.
TGCGCCAGCAGCAAGGGACAGTCGAACACTGAAGCTTTCTTT,CASSKGQSNTEAFF,TRBJ1-1,.,TRBV5-1,TRBD1
TGTGCCAGCAGCTTAGGGACTAGCGTCGCCGGGGAGCTGTTTTTT,CASSLGTSVAGELFF,TRBJ2-2,once,TRBV13,TRBD2
TGTGCCACCACAAGATCGTTAACCGGGGAGCTGTTTTTT,CATTRSLTGELFF,TRBJ2-2,.,TRBV9,.
TGCAGCGTTCTTATCCCGGGACAGGGTAGAGGAAACACCATATATTTT,CSVLIPGQGRGNTIYF,TRBJ1-3,once,TRBV29-1,TRBD1
TGTGCCAGCAGCTTAACAGCGAGCACAGATACGCAGTATTTT,CASSLTASTDTQYF,TRBJ2-3,.,TRBV7-3,.
TGTGCCAGCAGCTTAGGAGAGACTGAAGCTTTCTTT,CASSLGETEAFF,TRBJ1-1,once,TRBV7-9,.
TGTGCCACCTCCGGGACAGGAGAGTTGGATACGCAGTATTTT,CATSGTGELDTQYF,TRBJ2-3,.,TRBV7-9,TRBD1
TGTGCCAGCAGCGGAAGCCTCACCGGGGAGCTGTTTTTT,CASSGSLTGELFF,TRBJ2-2,.,TRBV9,.
TGTGCCAGCAGTTTAGCCGCCAGGGTGGATACCGGGGAGCTGTTTTTT,CASSLAARVDTGELFF,TRBJ2-2,once,TRBV28,.
TGTGCCAGCAGCTTAATGGAGGGGCGGTCACCCCTCCACTTT,CASSLMEGRSPLHF,TRBJ1-6,.,TRBV7-9,.
TGTGCCAGCAGCTTCAGCGGCCAAGAGACCCAGTACTTC,CASSFSGQETQYF,TRBJ2-5,.,TRBV5-8,.
TGTGCCAGCAGGGACAGGGGGCTTGTAGGCTACACCTTC,CASRDRGLVGYTF,TRBJ1-2,.,TRBV28,TRBD1
TGTGCCAGCAGTGCCGGCACAGGGTTAGATACGCAGTATTTT,CASSAGTGLDTQYF,TRBJ2-3,once,TRBV28,.
TGTGCCAGCAAGCACGGGACAAGTTATGGCTACACCTTC,CASKHGTSYGYTF,TRBJ1-2,.,TRBV25-1,.
TGTGCCTGGAGTGACCGGGCCGAGGGTTTCTTT,CAWSDRAEGFF,TRBJ1-1,.,TRBV30,.
TGCAGTGCTAGCATCCACGAGCAGTACTTC,CSASIHEQYF,TRBJ2-7,once,TRBV20-1,.
TGTGCCAGCAGGATTAGACTAGCGGGAGGGCTGGAGCAGTTCTTC,CASRIRLAGGLEQFF,TRBJ2-1,.,TRBV27,TRBD2
TGTGCCAGCAGCTTAGGGCGAGGGGAGCTAGCGGGGAACGAGCAGTTCTTC,CASSLGRGELAGNEQFF,TRBJ2-1,.,TRBV7-8,TRBD2
TGTGCCAGCTCAGGCGGAACAACAGATACGCAGTATTTT,CASSGGTTDTQYF,TRBJ2-3,.,TRBV18,.
TGTGCCAGCAGCCCTTATAGCGGGAGAACAGATACGCAGTATTTT,CASSPYSGRTDTQYF,TRBJ2-3,.,TRBV7-9,TRBD2
TGTGCCAGCAGTTCTACCCCGATGTGGACTGAAGCTTTCTTT,CASSSTPMWTEAFF,TRBJ1-1,.,TRBV28,.
TGTGCCAGCAAGCGGGGTTCCACAGATACGCAGTATTTT,CASKRGSTDTQYF,TRBJ2-3,.,TRBV6-5,TRBD2
TGTGCCAGCAGCTTAGGGGCTAGCGATTACAATGAGCAGTTCTTC,CASSLGASDYNEQFF,TRBJ2-1,.,TRBV7-2,.
TGCGCCAGCAGCCAAGGGGACAGTCGCTCAGATACGCAGTATTTT,CASSQGDSRSDTQYF,TRBJ2-3,.,TRBV4-1,TRBD1
TGTGCCAGCAGTCGCTCAGGGTACGAGCAGTACTTC,CASSRSGYEQYF,TRBJ2-7,.,TRBV6-5,.
TGTGCCAGCAGCTTAACCGGAGGGGGGGAAACGAATCAGCCCCAGCATTTT,CASSLTGGGETNQPQHF,TRBJ1-5,.,TRBV7-9,.
TGTGCCTGGATTACAGGGGCCTTTACAGATACGCAGTATTTT,CAWITGAFTDTQYF,TRBJ2-3,.,TRBV30,TRBD1
TGCGCCAGCAGCCAAGTGGGGACAGGGAACACTGAAGCTTTCTTT,CASSQVGTGNTEAFF,TRBJ1-1,.,TRBV4-3,TRBD1
TGCGCCAGCAGCTTGGTTCCGGGACAGGGCCAGGGGATGAACACTGAAGCTTTCTTT,CASSLVPGQGQGMNTEAFF,TRBJ1-1,.,TRBV5-1,TRBD1
TGTGCCAGTAGCCGTGACAGGGAAGGCTATGGCTACACCTTC,CASSRDREGYGYTF,TRBJ1-2,.,TRBV19,TRBD1
TGTGCCAGCAGCTTAGGACTAGCGGGAGTCACAGATACGCAGTATTTT,CASSLGLAGVTDTQYF,TRBJ2-3,.,TRBV11-2,TRBD2
TGTGCCAGCAGCTTGGGGCGGAACTACGAGCAGTACTTC,CASSLGRNYEQYF,TRBJ2-7,.,TRBV5-4,.
TGTGCCAGCAGCTTACGCGGCGATTACACAGATACGCAGTATTTT,CASSLRGDYTDTQYF,TRBJ2-3,once,TRBV7-7,.
TGTGCCAGCAGCTTAGACAGACTGGGTGAGCAGTTCTTC,CASSLDRLGEQFF,TRBJ2-1,.,TRBV11-3,.
TGTGCCACCAGCAGAGAAGGGGGTTCTGGGGCCAACGTCCTGACTTTC,CATSREGGSGANVLTF,TRBJ2-6,few,TRBV15,.
TGTGCCAGCAGTTGGATATCGGGGAACACTGAAGCTTTCTTT,CASSWISGNTEAFF,TRBJ1-1,.,TRBV27,.
TGTGCCAGCAGCTCCGCCCCAGGGGATAGTCAGCCCCAGCATTTT,CASSSAPGDSQPQHF,TRBJ1-5,.,TRBV7-8,.
TGCGCCAGCAGCCAGGCAGGTTCCCTAGGGGACGAGCAGTACTTC,CASSQAGSLGDEQYF,TRBJ2-7,.,TRBV4-1,.
TGTGCCAGCAGCCCGCGGGATATGAACACTGAAGCTTTCTTT,CASSPRDMNTEAFF,TRBJ1-1,.,TRBV21-1,.
TGTGCCAGTAGGGGACAGGGGAATGAGCAGTTCTTC,CASRGQGNEQFF,TRBJ2-1,.,TRBV19,TRBD1
TGTGCCAGCAGCTTGGTTCGGCAGGGGGCGCAGGGCTACACCTTC,CASSLVRQGAQGYTF,TRBJ1-2,.,TRBV7-9,TRBD1
TGTGCCAGCAGCCCCGGGACTAGCGGAACCTACGAGCAGTACTTC,CASSPGTSGTYEQYF,TRBJ2-7,.,TRBV5-8,TRBD2
TGTGCCAGCAGTCTGACTAGCGGGAGTGGCACAGATACGCAGTATTTT,CASSLTSGSGTDTQYF,TRBJ2-3,.,TRBV2,TRBD2
TGTGCCAGCAGCCAGGGTGGCCAGGATGAGCAGTTCTTC,CASSQGGQDEQFF,TRBJ2-1,.,TRBV4-2,.